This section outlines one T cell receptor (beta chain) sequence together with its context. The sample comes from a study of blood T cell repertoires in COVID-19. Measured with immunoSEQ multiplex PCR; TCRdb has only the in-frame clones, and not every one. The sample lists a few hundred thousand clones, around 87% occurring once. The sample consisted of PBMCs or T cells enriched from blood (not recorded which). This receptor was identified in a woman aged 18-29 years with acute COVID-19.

CDR3 residues: CASSPDSAGTQYF. Here the CDR3 DNA reads TGCGCCAGCAGCCCGGACAGCGCTGGGACCCAGTACTTC. The chain employs TRBV5-1 and TRBJ2-5; perhaps TRBD1 as D (6 bases). CDR1 is SGHRS, CDR2 YFSETQ, per germline. This CDR3 has 13 residues. The V end lost 4 bases, the J end lost 7 bases, and 14 bases lay between the germline ends.